This TCR beta chain derives from a study of blood T cells in healthy people across ages. Background on the study: Capturing about one barcoded beta molecule per two T cells was achieved by template switching.

The table lists this clonotype with many counts. This CDR3 is built from 16 residues. Germline V gives CDR1 KGHSH, CDR2 LQKENI. Trimming removed 3 bases from V and 0 bases from J, with 11 bases in between. With a J-beta primer mix and a sample-barcoded 5' primer, a second PCR ran about 7 to 12 cycles. A template-switch adaptor containing 12 random nucleotides labeled each cDNA molecule. TCRdb reanalysed the 5' RACE reads using MiXCR and keeps one entry per CDR3 protein. The table has 700,000 or so distinct CDR3 sequences, 22% seen once; the top ten hold roughly a fifth. This chain joins TRBV18 and TRBJ2-2; D may match TRBD1 or TRBD2 (5 bases each). The specimen sequenced was blood. This sequence was found in a man in his 70s in good health. Here the CDR3 reads CASSPGTATNTGELFF. The CDR3 DNA is TGTGCCAGCTCACCCGGGACGGCTACGAACACCGGGGAGCTGTTTTTT. Based on the CDR3 plus reference TRBV18 and TRBJ2-2, the full variable domain is NAGVMQNPRHLVRRRGQEARLRCSPMKGHSHVYWYRQLPEEGLKFMVYLQKENIIDESGMPKERFSAEFPKEGPSILRIQQVVRGDSAAYFCASSPGTATNTGELFFGEGSRLTVL.